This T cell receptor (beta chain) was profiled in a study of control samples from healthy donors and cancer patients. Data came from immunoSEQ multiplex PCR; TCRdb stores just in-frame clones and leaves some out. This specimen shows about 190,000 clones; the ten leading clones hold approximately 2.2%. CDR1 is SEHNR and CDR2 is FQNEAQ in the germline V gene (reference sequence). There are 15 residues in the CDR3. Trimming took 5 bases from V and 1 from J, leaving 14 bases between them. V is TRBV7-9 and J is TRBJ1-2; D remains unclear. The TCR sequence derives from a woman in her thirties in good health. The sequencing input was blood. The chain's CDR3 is CASSPLGGINYGYTF. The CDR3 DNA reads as TGTGCCAGCAGCCCCTTAGGAGGGATTAACTATGGCTACACCTTC.